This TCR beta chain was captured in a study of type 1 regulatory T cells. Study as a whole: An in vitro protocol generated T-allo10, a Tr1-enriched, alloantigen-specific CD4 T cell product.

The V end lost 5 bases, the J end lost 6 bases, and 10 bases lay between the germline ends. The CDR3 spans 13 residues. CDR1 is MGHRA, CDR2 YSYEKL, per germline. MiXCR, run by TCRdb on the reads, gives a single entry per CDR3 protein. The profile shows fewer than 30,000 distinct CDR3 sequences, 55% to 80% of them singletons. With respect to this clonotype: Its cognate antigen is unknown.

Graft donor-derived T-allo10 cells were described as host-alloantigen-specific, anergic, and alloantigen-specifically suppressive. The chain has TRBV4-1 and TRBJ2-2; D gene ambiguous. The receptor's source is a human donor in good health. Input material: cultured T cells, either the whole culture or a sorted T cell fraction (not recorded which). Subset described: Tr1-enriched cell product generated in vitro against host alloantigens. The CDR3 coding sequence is TGCGCCAGCAGCGCCCACATGGCCGGGGAGCTGTTTTTT. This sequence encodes CASSAHMAGELFF.